This TCR beta chain appears in the sequencing data of a study of T cells after yellow fever vaccination (dated by TCRdb to between 2018 and 2021). For the study in its entirety: The SMART-Seq v4 Ultra Low Input RNA kit was used to prepare libraries from fractions with low cell numbers. To track T-cell clones before and after primary and booster YFV17D yellow fever vaccination, bulk TCR alpha and beta repertoires were sequenced longitudinally. Blood samples were taken at several timepoints before and after primary and secondary immunization, and bulk PBMC replicates and cell subsets were isolated. The cohort comprised two healthy male donors, one aged 18 to 29 and one aged 30 to 40 years.

The sample's treatment or condition, from its label and the paper: live attenuated yellow fever vaccine strain. At every blood-draw timepoint, two biological replicates of bulk PBMCs were collected. A standard Ficoll-Paque protocol was used to isolate PBMCs from peripheral blood. TriZol was used to extract RNA from bulk PBMCs, from CD4 and CD8 fractions, and from dextramer-positive and dextramer-negative fractions. Overall results and qualifications from the work: A small fraction of clonotypes appeared in both the CD4 and CD8 compartments, likely as a result of convergent recombination. Compared with the primary T-cell response, the secondary T-cell response was weaker but faster, peaking on day 5 rather than day 15. The study included only a couple of donors, which limits how far the findings can be generalized. Computational filtering was needed because FACS-sorted repertoires could contain abundant contaminating clonotypes from the bulk population. Most clones expanded after primary vaccination were re-detected after the booster (almost 98% of CD4 and about nine tenths of CD8), suggesting broad memory maintenance.

CDR1 is given as SGHRS and CDR2 as YFSETQ, both from the germline V gene. Trimming takes 1 base off V and 1 base off J; junction bases not matched to a gene: 10. The CDR3 sequence holds 18 residues, the cysteine and phenylalanine included. Only the CDR3 region is kept as DNA, spanning 54 bases read in frame from base 1. TCR cDNA was synthesized by 5'RACE template switching, through which a universal primer site and unique molecular identifiers were introduced. cDNA synthesis was primed from both the TCR alpha and TCR beta constant segments. Library amplification involved two PCR steps, and the second step added sample barcodes and sequencing adapters. Sequencing of libraries was performed on Illumina HiSeq 2500 (2x100 bp) or NovaSeq (2x150 bp). Concerning the study's data processing: MIGEC handled demultiplexing of reads and collapsing into UMI consensus sequences, while MiXCR performed V(D)J alignment. Vaccine-responding clonotypes were defined with edgeR using replicate PBMC samples, requiring FDR below 0.01 and a log2 fold change above 5 up to day 15. Each bulk clonotype was labeled CD4 or CD8 based on which sequenced repertoire, CD4 or CD8, contained the clonotype at higher abundance. The public reads were run again by TCRdb, first through fastp at Q25 and then through MiXCR, and only productive beta chains were kept. CDR3 protein duplicates are merged, each entry listing the most common genes and DNA. It is TCRdb's table, rather than the study itself, that gives the V and J calls and clone size. Across this sample there are approximately 350,000 distinct CDR3 sequences, with more than 9% seen only once. The ten top clones hold more than 15% of the sample.

This clonotype has at least ten counts. What this receptor recognizes is not known. Per-base qualities were not stored, and no clone one base away is much larger. This specimen consisted of PBMCs, obtained on the day of the first yellow fever vaccination. This receptor was identified in a young man who received the YFV17D yellow fever vaccine. The chain links TRBV5-1 with TRBJ2-2, and TRBD1 aligns with 7 junction nucleotides. The CDR3 amino acid sequence is: CASSLFPGDSMNTGELFF. The sequenced DNA is TGCGCCAGCAGCTTGTTCCCCGGGGACAGCATGAACACCGGGGAGCTGTTTTTT. With the portions outside the CDR3 filled from the reference TRBV5-1 and TRBJ2-2 genes, the complete variable region becomes KAGVTQTPRYLIKTRGQQVTLSCSPISGHRSVSWYQQTPGQGLQFLFEYFSETQRNKGNFPGRFSGRQFSNSRSEMNVSTLELGDSALYLCASSLFPGDSMNTGELFFGEGSRLTVL.